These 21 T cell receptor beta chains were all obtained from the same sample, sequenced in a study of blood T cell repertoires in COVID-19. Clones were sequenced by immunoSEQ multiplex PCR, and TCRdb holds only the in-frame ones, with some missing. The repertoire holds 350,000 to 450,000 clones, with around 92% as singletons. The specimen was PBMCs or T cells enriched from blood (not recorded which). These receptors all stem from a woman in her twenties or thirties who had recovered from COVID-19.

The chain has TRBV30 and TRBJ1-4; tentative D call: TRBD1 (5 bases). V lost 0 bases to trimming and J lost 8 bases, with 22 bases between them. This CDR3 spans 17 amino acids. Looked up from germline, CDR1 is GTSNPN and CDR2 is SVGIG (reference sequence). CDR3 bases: TGTGCCTGGAGTGTATCTCCTCTACAGGTTAACATAGAAAAACTGTTTTTT. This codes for CAWSVSPLQVNIEKLFF.

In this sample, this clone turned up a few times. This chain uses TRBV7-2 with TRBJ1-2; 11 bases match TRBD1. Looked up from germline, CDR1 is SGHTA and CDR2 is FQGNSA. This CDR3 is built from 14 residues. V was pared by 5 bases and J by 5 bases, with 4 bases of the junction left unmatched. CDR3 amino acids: CASSPGQGAYGYTF. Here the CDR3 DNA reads TGTGCCAGCAGCCCCGGACAGGGGGCTTATGGCTACACCTTC.

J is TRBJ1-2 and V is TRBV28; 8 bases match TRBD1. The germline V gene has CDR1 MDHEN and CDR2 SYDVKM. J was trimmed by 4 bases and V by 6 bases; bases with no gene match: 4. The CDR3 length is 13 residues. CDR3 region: CASSGQGPYGYTF. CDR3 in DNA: TGTGCCAGCAGCGGACAGGGTCCCTATGGCTACACCTTC.

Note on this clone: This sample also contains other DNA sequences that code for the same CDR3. The DNA of the CDR3 is TGTGCCAGCAGCTCACAGGGGGGGACTGAAGCTTTCTTT. Its protein is CASSSQGGTEAFF. The rearrangement joins TRBV7-3 to TRBJ1-1; TRBD1 matches 8 bases. V was clipped by 4 bases and J by 5 bases; unmatched bases: 3. The germline V gene has CDR1 SGHTA and CDR2 FQGTGA. This CDR3 spans 13 amino acids.

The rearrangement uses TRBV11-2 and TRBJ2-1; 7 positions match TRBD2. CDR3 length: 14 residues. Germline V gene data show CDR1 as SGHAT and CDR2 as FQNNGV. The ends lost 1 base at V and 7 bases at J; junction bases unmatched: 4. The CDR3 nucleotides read TGTGCCAGCAGCTTAGGCTTGGGGGGGAATGAGCAGTTCTTC. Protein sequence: CASSLGLGGNEQFF. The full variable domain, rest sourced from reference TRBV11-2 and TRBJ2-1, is EAGVAQSPRYKIIEKRQSVAFWCNPISGHATLYWYQQILGQGPKLLIQFQNNGVVDDSQLPKDRFSAERLKGVDSTLKIQPAKLEDSAVYLCASSLGLGGNEQFFGPGTRLTVL.

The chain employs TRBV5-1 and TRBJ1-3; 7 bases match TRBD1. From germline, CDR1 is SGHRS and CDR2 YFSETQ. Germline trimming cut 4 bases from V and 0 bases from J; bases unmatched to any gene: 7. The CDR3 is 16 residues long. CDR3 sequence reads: CASSANPGGSGNTIYF. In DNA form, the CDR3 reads TGCGCCAGCAGCGCCAATCCAGGGGGCTCTGGAAACACCATATATTTT. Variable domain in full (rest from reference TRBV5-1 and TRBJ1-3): KAGVTQTPRYLIKTRGQQVTLSCSPISGHRSVSWYQQTPGQGLQFLFEYFSETQRNKGNFPGRFSGRQFSNSRSEMNVSTLELGDSALYLCASSANPGGSGNTIYFGEGSWLTVV.

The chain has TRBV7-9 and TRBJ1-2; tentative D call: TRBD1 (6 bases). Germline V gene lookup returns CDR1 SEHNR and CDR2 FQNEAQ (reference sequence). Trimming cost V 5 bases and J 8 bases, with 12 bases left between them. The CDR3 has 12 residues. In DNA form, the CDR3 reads TGTGCCAGCAGCGCCAGGGGAGAAGGCTACACCTTC. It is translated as CASSARGEGYTF. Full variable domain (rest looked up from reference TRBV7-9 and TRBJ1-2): DTGVSQNPRHKITKRGQNVTFRCDPISEHNRLYWYRQTLGQGPEFLTYFQNEAQLEKSRLLSDRFSAERPKGSFSTLEIQRTEQGDSAMYLCASSARGEGYTFGSGTRLTVV.

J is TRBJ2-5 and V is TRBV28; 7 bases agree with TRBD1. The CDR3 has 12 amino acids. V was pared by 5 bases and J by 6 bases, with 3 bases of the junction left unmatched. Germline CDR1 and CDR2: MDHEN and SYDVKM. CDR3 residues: CASSPGGKTQYF. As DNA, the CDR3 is TGTGCCAGCAGTCCAGGGGGAAAGACCCAGTACTTC.

CDR3 coding DNA: TGTGCCAGCAGTTTGCGGACTAGCGGTGCGTACGAGCAGTACTTC. Translating gives CASSLRTSGAYEQYF. The chain is built from TRBV6-2 or TRBV6-3 and TRBJ2-7; 10 bases fit TRBD2. Trimming removed 4 bases from V and 4 bases from J; junction bases left unmatched: 7. This CDR3 is 15 amino acids long. Germline V gives CDR1 MNHEY, CDR2 SVGEGT.

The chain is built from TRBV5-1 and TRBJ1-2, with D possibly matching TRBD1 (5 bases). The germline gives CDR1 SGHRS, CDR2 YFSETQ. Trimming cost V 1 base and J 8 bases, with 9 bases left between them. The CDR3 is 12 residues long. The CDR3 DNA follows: TGCGCCAGCAGCTTGACCGGGGGAGGCTACACCTTC. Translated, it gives CASSLTGGGYTF.

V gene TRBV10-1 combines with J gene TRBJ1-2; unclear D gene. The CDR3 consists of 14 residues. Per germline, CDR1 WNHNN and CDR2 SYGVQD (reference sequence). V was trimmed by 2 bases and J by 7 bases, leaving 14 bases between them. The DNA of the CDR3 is TGCGCCAGCAGTGAGACGGCAGGAGGTAGTGGCTACACCTTC. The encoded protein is CASSETAGGSGYTF.

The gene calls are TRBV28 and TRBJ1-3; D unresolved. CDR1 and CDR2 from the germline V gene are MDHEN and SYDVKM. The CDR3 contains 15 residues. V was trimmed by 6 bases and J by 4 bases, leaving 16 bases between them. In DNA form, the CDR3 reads TGTGCCAGCAGCCCCGGAGGTGGCCTCGGAAACACCATATATTTT. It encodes CASSPGGGLGNTIYF.

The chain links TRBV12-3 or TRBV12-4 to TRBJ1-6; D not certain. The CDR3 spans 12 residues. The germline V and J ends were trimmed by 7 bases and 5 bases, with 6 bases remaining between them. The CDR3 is CASTYHNSPLHF. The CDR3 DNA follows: TGTGCCAGCACCTACCATAATTCACCCCTCCACTTT.

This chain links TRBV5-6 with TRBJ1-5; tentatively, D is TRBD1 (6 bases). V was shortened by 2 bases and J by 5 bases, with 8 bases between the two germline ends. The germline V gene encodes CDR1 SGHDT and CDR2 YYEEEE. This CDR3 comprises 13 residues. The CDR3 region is CASSFQGYQPQHF. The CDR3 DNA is TGTGCCAGCAGCTTTCAGGGGTATCAGCCCCAGCATTTT. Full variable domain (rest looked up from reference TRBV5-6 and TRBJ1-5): DAGVTQSPTHLIKTRGQQVTLRCSPKSGHDTVSWYQQALGQGPQFIFQYYEEEERQRGNFPDRFSGHQFPNYSSELNVNALLLGDSALYLCASSFQGYQPQHFGDGTRLSIL.

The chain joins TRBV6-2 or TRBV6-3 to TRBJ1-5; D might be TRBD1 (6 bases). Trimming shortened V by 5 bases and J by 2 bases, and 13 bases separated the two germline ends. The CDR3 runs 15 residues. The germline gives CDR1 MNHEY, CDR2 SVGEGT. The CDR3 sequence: CASSKQGRRNQPQHF. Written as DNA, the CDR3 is TGTGCCAGCAGTAAACAGGGTAGGCGCAATCAGCCCCAGCATTTT.

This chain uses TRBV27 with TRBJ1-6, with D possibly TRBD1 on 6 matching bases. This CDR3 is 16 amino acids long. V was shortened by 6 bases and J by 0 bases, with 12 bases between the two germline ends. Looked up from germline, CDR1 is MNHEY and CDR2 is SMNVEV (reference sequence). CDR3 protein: CASRGAVGSYNSPLHF. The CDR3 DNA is TGTGCCAGCAGGGGGGCGGTCGGCTCCTATAATTCACCCCTCCACTTT.

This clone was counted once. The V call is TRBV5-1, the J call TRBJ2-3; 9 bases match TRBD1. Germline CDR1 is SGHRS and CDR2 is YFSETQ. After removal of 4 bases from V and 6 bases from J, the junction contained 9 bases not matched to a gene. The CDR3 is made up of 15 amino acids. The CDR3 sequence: CASSVGTGIVDTQYF. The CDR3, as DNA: TGCGCCAGCAGCGTCGGGACAGGGATCGTGGATACGCAGTATTTT.

DNA of the CDR3: TGTGCCAGCAGCGACCCCTCTGGACAGGGAGGGCAGCCCCAGCATTTT. This encodes CASSDPSGQGGQPQHF. The chain recombines TRBV2 with TRBJ1-5; 8 nucleotides match TRBD1. With V trimmed by 6 bases and J by 7 bases, 14 bases remained unmatched. Germline V CDR1 and CDR2: SNHLY, FYNNEI. The CDR3 consists of 16 residues. The full variable domain, with the rest looked up from reference TRBV2 and TRBJ1-5, is EPEVTQTPSHQVTQMGQEVILRCVPISNHLYFYWYRQILGQKVEFLVSFYNNEISEKSEIFDDQFSVERPDGSNFTLKIRSTKLEDSAMYFCASSDPSGQGGQPQHFGDGTRLSIL.

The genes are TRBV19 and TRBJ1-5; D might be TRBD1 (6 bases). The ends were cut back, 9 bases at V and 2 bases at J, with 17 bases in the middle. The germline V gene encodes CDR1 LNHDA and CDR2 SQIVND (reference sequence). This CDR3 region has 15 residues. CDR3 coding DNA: TGTGCCAGCAGACAGGTCCTTAGAGGCAATCAGCCCCAGCATTTT. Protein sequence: CASRQVLRGNQPQHF. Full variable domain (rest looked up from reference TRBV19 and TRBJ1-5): DGGITQSPKYLFRKEGQNVTLSCEQNLNHDAMYWYRQDPGQGLRLIYYSQIVNDFQKGDIAEGYSVSREKKESFPLTVTSAQKNPTAFYLCASRQVLRGNQPQHFGDGTRLSIL.

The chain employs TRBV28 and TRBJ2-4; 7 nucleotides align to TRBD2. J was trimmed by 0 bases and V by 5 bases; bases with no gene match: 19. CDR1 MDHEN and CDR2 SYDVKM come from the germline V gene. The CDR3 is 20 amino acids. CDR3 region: CASSLGWGGPSSLAKNIQYF. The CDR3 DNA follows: TGTGCCAGCAGTCTGGGTTGGGGGGGACCCAGCTCCCTAGCCAAAAACATTCAGTACTTC. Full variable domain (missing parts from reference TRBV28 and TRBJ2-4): DVKVTQSSRYLVKRTGEKVFLECVQDMDHENMFWYRQDPGLGLRLIYFSYDVKMKEKGDIPEGYSVSREKKERFSLILESASTNQTSMYLCASSLGWGGPSSLAKNIQYFGAGTRLSVL.

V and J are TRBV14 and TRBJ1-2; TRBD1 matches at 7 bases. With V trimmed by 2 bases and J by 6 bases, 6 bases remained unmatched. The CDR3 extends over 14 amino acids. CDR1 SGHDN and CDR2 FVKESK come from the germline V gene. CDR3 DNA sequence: TGTGCCAGCAGCCAATCAACAGGGGAGGATGGCTACACCTTC. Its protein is CASSQSTGEDGYTF.